This T cell receptor (beta chain) comes out of a study of lymphopenia after photon versus proton radiotherapy. Whole-study results and caveats: Photon-treated patients lost naive T cells and TCR diversity; proton-treated stayed stable. After the lymphocyte nadir, photon-treated repertoires showed oligoclonal expansion, especially of CD8+ Temra cells. Larger post-nadir TCR diversity loss correlated inversely with survival in deceased patients.

TCRdb's copy holds only in-frame clones and misses some; the assay was immunoSEQ multiplex PCR. The data hold tens of thousands of clones, with about 85% observed a single time. Notes on this clone: Antigen: not known.

Germline CDR1 reads GTSNPN; CDR2 reads SVGIG (reference sequence). The CDR3 has 13 residues. With 1 base removed from V and 4 bases from J, the gap between germline ends came to 11 bases. The TCR was taken from a man aged 55 to 70 with pancreatic cancer. The sequencing used peripheral blood, collected from a patient treated with photon-based radiotherapy. The chain links TRBV30 to TRBJ2-7; D remains unclear. CDR3 loop: CAWSGGLRYEQYF. For the CDR3, the DNA is TGTGCCTGGAGTGGCGGTTTGCGATACGAGCAGTACTTC. Drawing the rest from reference TRBV30 and TRBJ2-7, the complete variable domain is SQTIHQWPATLVQPVGSPLSLECTVEGTSNPNLYWYRQAAGRGLQLLFYSVGIGQISSEVPQNLSASRPQDRQFILSSKKLLLSDSGFYLCAWSGGLRYEQYFGPGTRLTVT.